This entry lists 27 T cell receptor beta chains sequenced from one sample in a study of cytomegalovirus exposure and HLA in healthy donors. PCR involved 60 Vbeta and 13 Jbeta primers. TCRdb's table, derived via immunoSEQ multiplex PCR, lists solely in-frame clones and lacks some. The sample includes some 70,000 clones, more than 75% of them seen just once. Sequenced: PBMCs. These receptors were taken from a man between 18 and 35 years old in good health and CMV-seropositive.

This clone was seen once. The rearrangement links TRBV7-9 to TRBJ1-2; maybe TRBD1 (6 bases). CDR1 is SEHNR and CDR2 is FQNEAQ in the germline V gene (reference sequence). CDR3 length equals 13 residues. The V gene lost 1 base and the J gene lost 8 bases, with 11 bases spanning the gap. The CDR3: CASSLGTGNGYTF. CDR3 nucleotide sequence: TGTGCCAGCAGCTTAGGAACAGGGAACGGCTACACCTTC. Variable domain in full (rest from reference TRBV7-9 and TRBJ1-2): DTGVSQNPRHKITKRGQNVTFRCDPISEHNRLYWYRQTLGQGPEFLTYFQNEAQLEKSRLLSDRFSAERPKGSFSTLEIQRTEQGDSAMYLCASSLGTGNGYTFGSGTRLTVV.

The CDR3 nucleotides read TGTGCCTGGAGTGTGACTGAAGAAAAACTGTTTTTT. Translation: CAWSVTEEKLFF. The chain couples TRBV30 to TRBJ1-4; no firm D call. Germline V CDR1 and CDR2: GTSNPN, SVGIG (reference sequence). The CDR3 runs 12 residues. Trimming stripped 0 bases from V and 8 bases from J, with 7 bases between.

The J gene is TRBJ1-6, the V gene TRBV28; D is unresolved. Trimming took 9 bases from V and 5 from J, leaving 14 bases between them. Germline values: CDR1 MDHEN, CDR2 SYDVKM. The CDR3 runs 14 residues. The CDR3 coding sequence is TGTGCCAGTTGCCCGGGAACGGATAATTCACCCCTCCACTTT. Its translation: CASCPGTDNSPLHF.

CDR3 in amino acids: CASSLAGGPYEQYF. The CDR3 DNA is TGTGCCAGCAGCTTAGCTGGGGGCCCCTACGAGCAGTACTTC. The V call is TRBV7-9, the J call TRBJ2-7, with D maybe TRBD1 (6 bases). V was shortened by 0 bases and J by 2 bases, with 8 bases between the two germline ends. The CDR3 contains 14 residues. CDR1 is SEHNR, CDR2 FQNEAQ, per germline (reference sequence).

This chain connects TRBV2 to TRBJ1-5; D unclear. The CDR3 has 13 amino acids. Germline loops: CDR1 SNHLY, CDR2 FYNNEI. Trimming pared 5 bases from V and 3 bases from J, leaving 8 bases between. The CDR3 protein is CASSLGINQPQHF. Written as DNA, the CDR3 is TGTGCCAGCAGTTTGGGCATCAATCAGCCCCAGCATTTT.

CDR3 in amino acids: CACGRRGYTEAFF. CDR3 in DNA: TGTGCCTGCGGCCGGAGGGGATACACTGAAGCTTTCTTT. V gene TRBV30 combines with J gene TRBJ1-1; tentative D call: TRBD1 (5 bases). CDR3 length: 13 residues. Germline V gene data show CDR1 as GTSNPN and CDR2 as SVGIG (reference sequence). Trimming left V 6 bases short and J 3 bases short, with 14 bases between. Looking up the rest from reference TRBV30 and TRBJ1-1 gives the full variable domain: SQTIHQWPATLVQPVGSPLSLECTVEGTSNPNLYWYRQAAGRGLQLLFYSVGIGQISSEVPQNLSASRPQDRQFILSSKKLLLSDSGFYLCACGRRGYTEAFFGQGTRLTVV.

The chain joins TRBV2 to TRBJ2-2; maybe TRBD1 (6 bases). Germline CDR1 reads SNHLY; CDR2 reads FYNNEI. The CDR3 runs to 17 residues. V lost 6 bases, J lost 6 bases, and 23 bases lay in between. CDR3 protein: CASSRPVGGIIPGELFF. The CDR3 DNA reads TGTGCCAGCAGCCGCCCGGTTGGGGGCATTATCCCCGGGGAGCTGTTTTTT.

The V call is TRBV7-8, the J call TRBJ1-3; 10 bases fit TRBD1. Germline CDR1 SGHVS, CDR2 FQNEAQ. Trimming at V came to 8 bases and at J to 4 bases, leaving 5 bases not matched to a gene. The CDR3 runs to 14 residues. DNA of the CDR3: TGTGCCAGCCGACAGGGGGCCTCAGGAAACACCATATATTTT. Protein sequence: CASRQGASGNTIYF.

This sequence joins TRBV5-1 and TRBJ1-4; D is uncertain. The CDR3 extends over 13 amino acids. Germline assignment: CDR1 SGHRS and CDR2 YFSETQ. V lost 1 base to trimming and J lost 8 bases, with 9 bases between them. DNA for the CDR3: TGCGCCAGCAGCTTGCCCGACAACGAAAAACTGTTTTTT. As protein: CASSLPDNEKLFF.

J is TRBJ2-7 and V is TRBV30; TRBD1 matches at 10 bases. Germline V CDR1 and CDR2: GTSNPN, SVGIG (reference sequence). The CDR3 is 14 residues long. V shed 1 base, J shed 3 bases, and the junction held 3 bases outside the gene matches. CDR3 region: CAWSAGQGSYEQYF. The DNA of the CDR3 is TGTGCCTGGAGTGCGGGACAGGGGAGCTACGAGCAGTACTTC.

This rearrangement joins TRBV29-1 to TRBJ2-3; 7 bases fit TRBD2. After removal of 5 bases from V and 3 bases from J, the junction contained 23 bases not matched to a gene. The CDR3 has 19 residues. Looked up from germline, CDR1 is SQVTM and CDR2 is ANQGSEA. CDR3 nucleotides: TGCAGCGTTCCGCCCCCTGATGAAGTGGGAGGGCCCCAGACAGATACGCAGTATTTT. Its translation: CSVPPPDEVGGPQTDTQYF.

This chain uses TRBV10-1 with TRBJ1-6; 7 nucleotides match TRBD1. The germline CDR1 and CDR2 sequences are WNHNN and SYGVQD (reference sequence). The CDR3 contains 13 residues. V gave up 4 bases and J gave up 7 bases; unmatched junction bases: 1. CDR3 sequence reads: CASSGQGNSPLHF. In DNA, the CDR3 is TGCGCCAGCAGTGGACAGGGAAATTCACCCCTCCACTTT.

The chain is built from TRBV2 and TRBJ1-6; a weak D match, TRBD1 (5 bases). CDR1 is SNHLY, CDR2 FYNNEI, per germline. Trimming took 6 bases from V and 9 from J, leaving 18 bases between them. This CDR3 has 15 amino acids. CDR3 in DNA: TGTGCCAGCAGGGTGGGGCCTACTTATGGTTCACCCCTCCACTTT. Translation: CASRVGPTYGSPLHF.

The chain recombines TRBV6-5 with TRBJ2-3; a possible D gene is TRBD1 (6 bases). CDR3 size: 15 residues. Trimming removed 10 bases from V and 3 bases from J, with 20 bases in between. Germline CDR1 and CDR2: MNHEY and SVGAGI. CDR3 sequence (DNA): TGTGCCACGGCTACCTTACAGGGTGGGACAGATACGCAGTATTTT. Residues: CATATLQGGTDTQYF.

The V call is TRBV6-6, the J call TRBJ1-5; possibly TRBD1 for D (6 bases). This CDR3 region has 16 residues. CDR1 is MNHNY and CDR2 is SVGAGI in the germline V gene (reference sequence). V was cut by 2 bases and J by 3 bases, with 14 bases left in between. The DNA of the CDR3 is TGTGCCAGCAGTTACACAAGGGGGACCGACAATCAGCCCCAGCATTTT. Translated: CASSYTRGTDNQPQHF.

V is TRBV6-6 and J is TRBJ1-1; 8 bases agree with TRBD1. V trimming: 10 bases; J trimming: 0 bases; junction bases outside the gene matches: 10. The germline V gene has CDR1 MNHNY and CDR2 SVGAGI (reference sequence). CDR3 size: 15 residues. CDR3 coding DNA: TGTGCCATCCTCCCCAGGGGGCAGATGAACACTGAAGCTTTCTTT. Translating it yields CAILPRGQMNTEAFF.

A remark on this clone: The junction departs from the called germline gene at one end, perhaps through a read error. This sequence joins TRBV29-1 and TRBJ2-4; the match to TRBD1 covers 10 bases. CDR1 SQVTM and CDR2 ANQGSEA come from the germline V gene. The CDR3 spans 10 residues. The CDR3 nucleotides read TGCAGCGGGGACACCGGGACAGGGGACTTC. The encoded protein is CSGDTGTGDF. The variable domain in full, completed from reference TRBV29-1 and TRBJ2-4, reads SAVISQKPSRDICQRGTSLTIQCQVDSQVTMMFWYRQQPGQSLTLIATANQGSEATYESGFVIDKFPISRPNLTFSTLTVSNMSPEDSSIYLCSGDTGTGDFGAGTRLSVL.

The genes are TRBV2 and TRBJ2-5, with TRBD2 matching 9 bases. CDR1 and CDR2 from the germline V gene are SNHLY and FYNNEI. With V trimmed by 7 bases and J by 5 bases, 8 bases remained unmatched. CDR3 length: 14 residues. This CDR3 reads CASNGLAGSETQYF. DNA of the CDR3: TGTGCCAGCAATGGGCTAGCGGGATCTGAGACCCAGTACTTC.

V usage is TRBV18 and J usage is TRBJ1-6; a weak D match, TRBD1 (6 bases). CDR3 length equals 16 residues. Between the trimmed V and J ends, which lost 1 base and 6 bases, there was a span of 13 bases. The V gene's germline CDR1 is KGHSH and CDR2 LQKENI. For the CDR3, the DNA is TGTGCCAGCTCACCACGGCCTACAGGGATTAATTCACCCCTCCACTTT. This gives the protein CASSPRPTGINSPLHF.

The V call is TRBV2, the J call TRBJ2-5, with 7 nucleotides matching TRBD1. The CDR3 has 17 residues. With 6 bases clipped from V and 2 bases from J, the junction kept 15 bases outside the gene matches. CDR1 and CDR2 from the germline V gene are SNHLY and FYNNEI. Here the CDR3 DNA reads TGTGCCAGCAGAGACTATTCGTGGGACAGAGGACAAGAGACCCAGTACTTC. Amino acid sequence: CASRDYSWDRGQETQYF.

This clone appeared a few times. The chain carries TRBV4-1 and TRBJ1-4; D gene ambiguous. Trimming left V 5 bases short and J 3 bases short, with 13 bases between. The germline V gene has CDR1 MGHRA and CDR2 YSYEKL. This CDR3 is 15 amino acids long. CDR3 sequence: CASSSPTAANEKLFF. DNA of the CDR3: TGCGCCAGCAGCTCGCCGACGGCGGCTAATGAAAAACTGTTTTTT.

The chain joins TRBV5-4 to TRBJ2-4; 7 bases align to TRBD1. Trimming took 3 bases from V and 8 from J; bases not matched to a gene: 8. In germline, CDR1 is SGHNT, CDR2 YYREEE (reference sequence). The CDR3 sequence is 14 residues long. The CDR3 spells CASSSAAGGDIQYF. The DNA for the CDR3 is TGTGCCAGCAGCTCAGCCGCAGGGGGTGACATTCAGTACTTC. Drawing the rest from reference TRBV5-4 and TRBJ2-4, the complete variable domain is ETGVTQSPTHLIKTRGQQVTLRCSSQSGHNTVSWYQQALGQGPQFIFQYYREEENGRGNFPPRFSGLQFPNYSSELNVNALELDDSALYLCASSSAAGGDIQYFGAGTRLSVL.

The chain links TRBV6-4 to TRBJ2-3, with 9 bases fitting TRBD2. This CDR3 is built from 15 residues. J lost 4 bases, V lost 3 bases, and 5 bases had no gene match. Germline V CDR1 and CDR2: MRHNA, SNTAGT. The CDR3 loop reads CASSDGRGGADTQYF. CDR3 DNA sequence: TGTGCCAGCAGTGATGGGCGGGGGGGCGCAGATACGCAGTATTTT.

The J gene is TRBJ2-1, the V gene TRBV30; 10 bases line up with TRBD2. CDR1 is GTSNPN and CDR2 is SVGIG in the germline V gene (reference sequence). The trim removed 1 base at V and 15 bases at J, leaving 15 bases unmatched. This CDR3 contains 15 residues. The CDR3 sequence: CAWSAPTSGKARRFF. In nucleotides, the CDR3 is TGTGCCTGGAGTGCCCCTACTAGCGGGAAGGCGAGGCGGTTCTTC.

The chain employs TRBV5-1 and TRBJ1-1; tentative D call: TRBD1 (5 bases). Trimming shortened V by 7 bases and J by 5 bases, and 21 bases separated the two germline ends. Looked up from germline, CDR1 is SGHRS and CDR2 is YFSETQ. CDR3 length equals 15 residues. The CDR3 is CASQLPGGVGTEAFF. Written as DNA, the CDR3 is TGCGCCAGCCAGCTCCCGGGGGGGGTCGGGACTGAAGCTTTCTTT.

The rearrangement uses TRBV9 and TRBJ1-5, with D hard to call. Germline lookup yields CDR1 SGDLS and CDR2 YYNGEE. V was clipped by 4 bases and J by 9 bases, with 11 bases between them. The CDR3 sequence is 12 residues long. CDR3 protein: CASSSRLGPQHF. The DNA of the CDR3 is TGTGCCAGCAGCTCGAGGTTGGGGCCCCAGCATTTT.

This clone was counted a few times. The V gene is TRBV28, the J gene TRBJ2-3; 11 bases are shared with TRBD2. The length of the CDR3 is 15 residues. Germline-derived CDR1 and CDR2 are MDHEN and SYDVKM. V lost 6 bases and J lost 5; bases outside the gene matches: 7. The CDR3 region is CASRDSGGAKDTQYF. DNA of the CDR3: TGTGCCAGCAGGGATAGCGGGGGGGCCAAAGATACGCAGTATTTT.